These 19 T cell receptor beta chains came from one sample sequenced in a study of blood T cell repertoires in COVID-19. Some clones are missing from TCRdb's copy, which holds only in-frame ones; the method was immunoSEQ multiplex PCR. The table shows 200,000 to 250,000 clones, with roughly nine tenths occurring only once. The sequencing sample was made of peripheral blood. These receptors were taken from a man aged 40-55 years with active or convalescent COVID-19.

This chain uses TRBV19 with TRBJ1-1; perhaps TRBD1 as D (6 bases). The CDR3 contains 12 residues. The V end lost 6 bases, the J end lost 7 bases, and 12 bases lay between the germline ends. Germline values: CDR1 LNHDA, CDR2 SQIVND (reference sequence). The CDR3 nucleotides are TGTGCCAGTAGCCCATACAGGGATGAAGCTTTCTTT. Its protein product is CASSPYRDEAFF.

The V gene is TRBV5-4, the J gene TRBJ2-2; 10 bases match TRBD1. Per the germline V gene, CDR1 is SGHNT and CDR2 is YYREEE (reference sequence). V shed 4 bases, J shed 3 bases, and the junction held 3 bases outside the gene matches. The CDR3 has 15 residues. The CDR3 DNA is TGTGCCAGCAGCACTGGGACAGGGGACACCGGGGAGCTGTTTTTT. This sequence encodes CASSTGTGDTGELFF.

The chain recombines TRBV2 with TRBJ1-1; 8 nucleotides align to TRBD1. CDR1 and CDR2 (germline): SNHLY, FYNNEI. This CDR3 has 14 residues. V lost 6 bases, J lost 2 bases, and 5 bases stayed unmatched. CDR3 residues: CASSQDRANTEAFF. The CDR3 DNA follows: TGTGCCAGCAGCCAGGACAGGGCCAACACTGAAGCTTTCTTT.

This rearrangement joins TRBV18 to TRBJ1-1; TRBD1 matches 8 bases. Germline CDR1 reads KGHSH; CDR2 reads LQKENI. V shed 3 bases and J 5 bases; nucleotides not matched to a gene: 8. The length of the CDR3 is 15 residues. The CDR3 sequence: CASSPSTGAGTEAFF. The CDR3 DNA is TGTGCCAGCTCACCTTCGACAGGGGCTGGGACTGAAGCTTTCTTT.

This chain connects TRBV7-3 to TRBJ2-1, with D possibly being TRBD1 (5 bases). Trimming took off 1 base at V and 8 bases at J, with 12 bases between the two ends. This CDR3 region has 14 residues. CDR1 SGHTA and CDR2 FQGTGA come from the germline V gene. CDR3 DNA sequence: TGTGCCAGCAGCTTAAATCCAGGGTTCGATGAGCAGTTCTTC. It yields the protein CASSLNPGFDEQFF.

The chain employs TRBV10-3 and TRBJ2-1, with TRBD1 matching 10 bases. CDR1 and CDR2 from the germline V gene are ENHRY and SYGVKD. Losses at the gene ends were 0 bases for V and 7 bases for J; bases not matched to a gene: 3. The CDR3 spans 15 residues. The DNA of the CDR3 is TGTGCCATCAGTGAGTCCGGGACAGGGGAAAATGAGCAGTTCTTC. Its protein product is CAISESGTGENEQFF.

The chain recombines TRBV12-5 with TRBJ2-2; D perhaps matches TRBD2 (5 bases). This CDR3 has 14 amino acids. Germline assignment: CDR1 LGHNT and CDR2 FRNRAP. The V end lost 3 bases, the J end lost 1 base, and 6 bases lay between the germline ends. The CDR3 spells CASGFRGNTGELFF. Here the CDR3 DNA reads TGTGCTAGTGGTTTTCGGGGGAACACCGGGGAGCTGTTTTTT.

The CDR3 protein is CASSQKQGYEQYF. The CDR3, as DNA: TGCGCCAGCAGCCAAAAACAGGGCTACGAGCAGTACTTC. The genes are TRBV4-1 and TRBJ2-7, with TRBD1 as a possible D gene (6 bases). This CDR3 has 13 amino acids. CDR1 is MGHRA and CDR2 is YSYEKL in the germline V gene. Trimming stripped 2 bases from V and 3 bases from J, with 8 bases between.

V is TRBV18 and J is TRBJ2-7, with a possible D match to TRBD2 (5 bases). The CDR3 sequence is 15 residues long. Germline V gives CDR1 KGHSH, CDR2 LQKENI. With 3 bases removed from V and 2 bases from J, the gap between germline ends came to 14 bases. CDR3 bases: TGTGCCAGCTCACCGCAAATGGGAGCCACCTACGAGCAGTACTTC. This codes for CASSPQMGATYEQYF.

This rearrangement joins TRBV6-5 to TRBJ2-7, with D possibly TRBD1 on 6 matching bases. The CDR3 is 14 amino acids. Trimming removed 10 bases from V and 1 base from J, with 17 bases in between. CDR1 MNHEY and CDR2 SVGAGI come from the germline V gene. CDR3 sequence (DNA): TGTGCCACCTGGATAGGGGACATTTCCTACGAGCAGTACTTC. It specifies CATWIGDISYEQYF.

The chain combines TRBV13 with TRBJ2-7, with 7 bases that match TRBD2. The CDR3 loop spans 16 amino acids. The J segment lost 5 bases and the V segment lost 5 bases, leaving 15 bases of the junction unmatched. CDR1 is PRHDT and CDR2 is FYEKMQ in the germline V gene (reference sequence). In DNA, the CDR3 is TGTGCCAGCAGCGAAGTTTCTATAGGAGCGGGGCACGAGCAGTACTTC. Translation: CASSEVSIGAGHEQYF.

The chain recombines TRBV12-2 with TRBJ2-5; the DNA was not used to check the table's D call, TRBD2. TRBV12-2 is a known pseudogene. The CDR3 contains 14 residues. The CDR3 loop reads CASRLARGKETQYF. In DNA form, the CDR3 reads TGTGCAAGTCGCTTAGCGCGGGGAAAAGAGACCCAGTACTTC.

V usage is TRBV12-5 and J usage is TRBJ1-1; D remains unclear. Germline-derived CDR1 and CDR2 are LGHNT and FRNRAP. This CDR3 has 13 amino acids. With 2 bases removed from V and 0 bases from J, the gap between germline ends came to 4 bases. The CDR3 nucleotides are TGTGCTAGTGGTTTGTCTCTGAACACTGAAGCTTTCTTT. This codes for CASGLSLNTEAFF.

The chain joins TRBV7-9 to TRBJ2-7; 8 nucleotides line up with TRBD1. The germline CDR1 and CDR2 sequences are SEHNR and FQNEAQ (reference sequence). The CDR3 is 15 amino acids. V was clipped by 5 bases and J by 2 bases; unmatched bases: 8. In nucleotides, the CDR3 is TGTGCCAGCAGCCCTGGACAGGGAAATACCTACGAGCAGTACTTC. Its protein is CASSPGQGNTYEQYF.

The chain has TRBV5-1 and TRBJ1-6, with TRBD1 identical over 8 bases. Germline V gives CDR1 SGHRS, CDR2 YFSETQ. V trimming: 4 bases; J trimming: 5 bases; junction bases outside the gene matches: 8. CDR3 length: 16 residues. The CDR3 sequence is CASSLRTGRNNSPLHF. CDR3 bases: TGCGCCAGCAGCCTACGGACAGGGAGGAATAATTCACCCCTCCACTTT.

V gene TRBV5-4 combines with J gene TRBJ1-1; a possible D gene is TRBD1 (6 bases). Trimming left V 3 bases short and J 5 bases short, with 14 bases between. There are 14 residues in the CDR3. Germline V gene lookup returns CDR1 SGHNT and CDR2 YYREEE (reference sequence). In DNA, the CDR3 is TGTGCCAGCAGCTGGGGGGGGCGGAGTACTGAAGCTTTCTTT. It translates to CASSWGGRSTEAFF.

The chain carries TRBV19 and TRBJ2-3; 12 bases match TRBD2. The CDR3 sequence is 14 residues long. Germline V gives CDR1 LNHDA, CDR2 SQIVND (reference sequence). The junction had 6 bases not matched to a gene; V was cut back by 6 bases and J by 8 bases. The CDR3 spells CASRTSGGVGTQYF. In nucleotides, the CDR3 is TGTGCCAGTAGGACTAGCGGGGGCGTTGGTACGCAGTATTTT.

Notes on this clone: Distinct nucleotide sequences in the sample also encode this CDR3. This chain joins TRBV9 and TRBJ1-1, with 7 positions matching TRBD1. The trim removed 0 bases at V and 3 bases at J, leaving 2 bases unmatched. CDR1 is SGDLS and CDR2 is YYNGEE in the germline V gene. The CDR3 length is 14 residues. This chain's CDR3 is CASSVDRGDTEAFF. CDR3 coding DNA: TGTGCCAGCAGCGTAGACAGGGGTGACACTGAAGCTTTCTTT.

This clone was detected only a few times. V usage is TRBV5-4 and J usage is TRBJ1-1; the D gene is possibly TRBD1 (5 bases). The V end was cut by 4 bases, the J end by 5 bases, with 12 bases between. Germline V CDR1 and CDR2: SGHNT, YYREEE (reference sequence). There are 13 residues in the CDR3. CDR3 sequence reads: CASSGGGGTEAFF. The CDR3 region has the DNA TGTGCCAGCAGCGGGGGTGGAGGGACTGAAGCTTTCTTT.